This is a list of T cell receptor beta chains from one sample in a study of control samples from healthy donors and cancer patients. Repertoires were generated with immunoSEQ multiplex PCR, while TCRdb's copy carries only in-frame clones and drops some. This sample has 40,000 or so clones, with approximately 89% found just once. What was sequenced was PBMCs. These receptors all stem from a woman aged 35 to 49 with head and neck cancer. Both conserved end residues are part of each CDR3. The D gene is left open where the match is weak. Rows may omit the clone size; those that give it use once, few, many or a size class.

D gene: -; V gene: TRBV15; clone size: -; J gene: TRBJ1-1; CDR3 protein: CATSRKGTNTEAFF; CDR3 DNA: TGTGCCACCAGTCGGAAAGGGACGAACACTGAAGCTTTCTTT
D gene: -; V gene: TRBV6-6; clone size: -; J gene: TRBJ1-2; CDR3 protein: CASSPTENYGYTF; CDR3 DNA: TGTGCCAGCAGTCCGACTGAAAACTATGGCTACACCTTC
D gene: -; V gene: TRBV9; clone size: -; J gene: TRBJ2-3; CDR3 protein: CASSVAADTQYF; CDR3 DNA: TGTGCCAGCAGCGTAGCGGCAGATACGCAGTATTTT
D gene: -; V gene: TRBV11-1; clone size: -; J gene: TRBJ1-6; CDR3 protein: CASSLERGNSPLHF; CDR3 DNA: TGTGCCAGCAGCTTGGAAAGGGGGAATTCACCCCTCCACTTT
D gene: -; V gene: TRBV5-1; clone size: once; J gene: TRBJ2-1; CDR3 protein: CASSLQDEQFF; CDR3 DNA: TGCGCCAGCAGCTTGCAGGACGAGCAGTTCTTC
D gene: -; V gene: TRBV28; clone size: -; J gene: TRBJ1-1; CDR3 protein: CASIMEPGAEAFF; CDR3 DNA: TGTGCCAGCATAATGGAGCCGGGCGCTGAAGCTTTCTTT
D gene: TRBD2; V gene: TRBV24-1; clone size: -; J gene: TRBJ2-1; CDR3 protein: CATSDLLSGGRADEQFF; CDR3 DNA: TGTGCCACCAGTGATTTGCTCAGCGGTGGGAGGGCCGATGAGCAGTTCTTC
D gene: -; V gene: TRBV21-1; clone size: -; J gene: TRBJ2-3; CDR3 protein: CASSTPRGPDTQYF; CDR3 DNA: TGTGCCAGCAGCACTCCACGGGGCCCAGATACGCAGTATTTT
D gene: -; V gene: TRBV5-6; clone size: -; J gene: TRBJ1-2; CDR3 protein: CASSLTRDLGYTF; CDR3 DNA: TGTGCCAGCAGCCTTACTAGGGACCTCGGCTACACCTTC
D gene: TRBD2; V gene: TRBV3-1/TRBV3-2; clone size: -; J gene: TRBJ2-2; CDR3 protein: CASSQDLRSGIDTGELFF; CDR3 DNA: TGTGCCAGCAGCCAAGATCTAAGGAGCGGGATTGACACCGGGGAGCTGTTTTTT
D gene: -; V gene: TRBV18; clone size: -; J gene: TRBJ2-5; CDR3 protein: CASSLFQETQYF; CDR3 DNA: TGTGCCAGCTCACTCTTCCAAGAGACCCAGTACTTC
D gene: TRBD1; V gene: TRBV4-1; clone size: -; J gene: TRBJ1-2; CDR3 protein: CASSQDRTGRHGYTF; CDR3 DNA: TGCGCCAGCAGCCAAGACCGGACAGGGAGGCATGGCTACACCTTC
D gene: TRBD1; V gene: TRBV5-1; clone size: -; J gene: TRBJ1-4; CDR3 protein: CASSWDSSDNEKLFF; CDR3 DNA: TGCGCCAGCAGCTGGGACAGTTCTGATAATGAAAAACTGTTTTTT
D gene: TRBD1; V gene: TRBV19; clone size: -; J gene: TRBJ1-4; CDR3 protein: CASSRDRANEKLFF; CDR3 DNA: TGTGCCAGTAGTCGGGACAGGGCGAATGAAAAACTGTTTTTT
D gene: -; V gene: TRBV18; clone size: few; J gene: TRBJ1-5; CDR3 protein: CASSPGGHNQPQHF; CDR3 DNA: TGTGCCAGCTCACCGGGAGGGCACAATCAGCCCCAGCATTTT
D gene: -; V gene: TRBV5-6; clone size: -; J gene: TRBJ1-6; CDR3 protein: CASSSDLRRGSPLHF; CDR3 DNA: TGTGCCAGCAGCTCTGACCTCCGTCGAGGTTCACCCCTCCACTTT
D gene: TRBD1; V gene: TRBV6-1; clone size: -; J gene: TRBJ2-2; CDR3 protein: CASSEGQGVTGELFF; CDR3 DNA: TGTGCCAGCAGTGAGGGACAGGGGGTCACCGGGGAGCTGTTTTTT
D gene: -; V gene: TRBV6-6; clone size: -; J gene: TRBJ2-7; CDR3 protein: CASVSGEDEQYF; CDR3 DNA: TGTGCCAGCGTATCAGGGGAGGACGAGCAGTACTTC
D gene: TRBD2; V gene: TRBV27; clone size: -; J gene: TRBJ2-7; CDR3 protein: CASSFSGRIPHEQYF; CDR3 DNA: TGTGCCAGCAGTTTTAGCGGGAGGATCCCCCACGAGCAGTACTTC
D gene: -; V gene: TRBV12-3/TRBV12-4; clone size: -; J gene: TRBJ2-7; CDR3 protein: CASRASSYEQYF; CDR3 DNA: TGTGCCAGCAGGGCCAGTTCCTACGAGCAGTACTTC
D gene: -; V gene: TRBV30; clone size: few; J gene: TRBJ2-7; CDR3 protein: CAWSFRSSLDEQYF; CDR3 DNA: TGTGCCTGGAGCTTCCGATCCTCTCTCGACGAGCAGTACTTC
D gene: -; V gene: TRBV6-5; clone size: -; J gene: TRBJ2-7; CDR3 protein: CASSYRRGPPYEQYF; CDR3 DNA: TGTGCCAGCAGTTACCGGCGGGGGCCTCCCTACGAGCAGTACTTC
D gene: -; V gene: TRBV19; clone size: -; J gene: TRBJ1-5; CDR3 protein: CASSGGGFNQPQHF; CDR3 DNA: TGTGCCAGTAGCGGTGGAGGATTCAATCAGCCCCAGCATTTT
D gene: TRBD1; V gene: TRBV30; clone size: once; J gene: TRBJ1-2; CDR3 protein: CAWTRGHGFRRVSYTF; CDR3 DNA: TGTGCCTGGACCAGGGGGCACGGATTTCGTAGGGTCAGCTACACCTTC
D gene: TRBD2; V gene: TRBV2; clone size: -; J gene: TRBJ2-3; CDR3 protein: CASSRGVSPDTQYF; CDR3 DNA: TGTGCCAGCAGTCGGGGGGTTAGTCCAGATACGCAGTATTTT
D gene: TRBD1; V gene: TRBV20-1; clone size: -; J gene: TRBJ1-2; CDR3 protein: CSASRSDRTNYGYTF; CDR3 DNA: TGCAGTGCTAGTCGATCGGACAGGACTAACTATGGCTACACCTTC
D gene: -; V gene: TRBV5-6; clone size: -; J gene: TRBJ1-1; CDR3 protein: CASSLVSVTEAFF; CDR3 DNA: TGTGCCAGCAGCTTGGTTTCCGTCACTGAAGCTTTCTTT
D gene: -; V gene: TRBV7-9; clone size: -; J gene: TRBJ1-1; CDR3 protein: CASSLQGVSEAFF; CDR3 DNA: TGTGCCAGCAGCTTACAAGGAGTCTCTGAAGCTTTCTTT
D gene: -; V gene: TRBV10-2; clone size: few; J gene: TRBJ1-5; CDR3 protein: CASSDNPFNQPQHF; CDR3 DNA: TGCGCCAGCAGTGATAATCCGTTTAATCAGCCCCAGCATTTT
D gene: -; V gene: TRBV19; clone size: -; J gene: TRBJ2-7; CDR3 protein: CASSRGYEQYF; CDR3 DNA: TGTGCCAGTAGTCGGGGCTACGAGCAGTACTTC
D gene: -; V gene: TRBV2; clone size: -; J gene: TRBJ1-1; CDR3 protein: CASRDTLGTEAFF; CDR3 DNA: TGTGCCAGCAGGGATACTTTGGGCACTGAAGCTTTCTTT
D gene: -; V gene: TRBV18; clone size: -; J gene: TRBJ2-3; CDR3 protein: CASSPAGTDTQYF; CDR3 DNA: TGTGCCAGCTCACCAGCGGGAACAGATACGCAGTATTTT
D gene: -; V gene: TRBV29-1; clone size: once; J gene: TRBJ1-1; CDR3 protein: CSPGRLRDTEAFF; CDR3 DNA: TGCAGCCCCGGGAGGTTGAGGGACACTGAAGCTTTCTTT
D gene: -; V gene: TRBV27; clone size: -; J gene: TRBJ1-4; CDR3 protein: CASSKHRPTNEKLFF; CDR3 DNA: TGTGCCAGCAGTAAACACAGACCAACTAATGAAAAACTGTTTTTT
D gene: TRBD1; V gene: TRBV5-1; clone size: few; J gene: TRBJ1-1; CDR3 protein: CASSSGGQAVISFF; CDR3 DNA: TGCGCCAGCAGCTCCGGTGGACAGGCGGTTATCTCTTTCTTT
D gene: -; V gene: TRBV27; clone size: -; J gene: TRBJ1-3; CDR3 protein: CASSLRGGNTIYF; CDR3 DNA: TGTGCCAGCAGTTTAAGGGGCGGAAACACCATATATTTT
D gene: TRBD1; V gene: TRBV4-2; clone size: -; J gene: TRBJ2-3; CDR3 protein: CASSQAPNRGRTDTQYF; CDR3 DNA: TGTGCCAGCAGCCAAGCCCCGAACAGGGGGCGGACAGATACGCAGTATTTT
D gene: -; V gene: TRBV5-6; clone size: -; J gene: TRBJ1-2; CDR3 protein: CASNLLDRRSGYTF; CDR3 DNA: TGTGCCAGCAATTTGTTGGATCGACGCTCCGGCTACACCTTC
D gene: -; V gene: TRBV30; clone size: -; J gene: TRBJ2-7; CDR3 protein: CAWSRDGLSYEQYF; CDR3 DNA: TGTGCCTGGAGCCGGGACGGTCTCTCCTACGAGCAGTACTTC
D gene: -; V gene: TRBV19; clone size: -; J gene: TRBJ2-7; CDR3 protein: CASSIVAGVGLYEQYF; CDR3 DNA: TGTGCCAGTAGTATAGTGGCGGGTGTAGGACTTTACGAGCAGTACTTC
D gene: -; V gene: TRBV30; clone size: -; J gene: TRBJ2-5; CDR3 protein: CAWSITGETQYF; CDR3 DNA: TGTGCCTGGAGTATCACAGGGGAGACCCAGTACTTC
D gene: -; V gene: TRBV6-5; clone size: -; J gene: TRBJ1-4; CDR3 protein: CASRRPGVADEKLFF; CDR3 DNA: TGTGCCAGCAGACGCCCAGGGGTGGCGGATGAAAAACTGTTTTTT